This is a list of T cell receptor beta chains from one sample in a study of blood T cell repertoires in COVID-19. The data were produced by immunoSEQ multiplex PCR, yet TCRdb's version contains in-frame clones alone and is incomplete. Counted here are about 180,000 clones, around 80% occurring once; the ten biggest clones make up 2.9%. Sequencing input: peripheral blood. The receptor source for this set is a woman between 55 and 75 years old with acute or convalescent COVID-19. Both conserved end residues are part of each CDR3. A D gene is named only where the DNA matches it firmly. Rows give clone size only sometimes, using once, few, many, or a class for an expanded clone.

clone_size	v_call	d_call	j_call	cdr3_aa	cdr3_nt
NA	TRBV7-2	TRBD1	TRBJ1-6	CASSSNRGPVNSPLHF	TGTGCCAGCAGCTCCAACAGGGGGCCGGTCAATTCACCCCTCCACTTT
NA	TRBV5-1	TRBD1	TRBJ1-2	CASSQGQGLYGYTF	TGCGCCAGCAGCCAGGGACAGGGGCTCTATGGCTACACCTTC
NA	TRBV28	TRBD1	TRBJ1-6	CASSFGENRGRTNSPLHF	TGTGCCAGCAGTTTTGGGGAGAACAGGGGGCGCACTAATTCACCCCTCCACTTT
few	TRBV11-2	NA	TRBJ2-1	CASSPFSTHEQFF	TGTGCCAGCAGCCCCTTTTCTACTCATGAGCAGTTCTTC
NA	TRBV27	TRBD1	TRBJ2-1	CASKGQAVYNEQFF	TGTGCCAGCAAAGGACAGGCGGTATACAATGAGCAGTTCTTC
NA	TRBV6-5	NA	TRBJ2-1	CASSLDLSSYNEQFF	TGTGCCAGCAGCTTAGATCTATCCTCCTACAATGAGCAGTTCTTC
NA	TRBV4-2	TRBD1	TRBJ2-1	CASSQKRGSWTGSNEQFF	TGTGCCAGCAGCCAAAAGAGGGGGAGCTGGACAGGGAGCAATGAGCAGTTCTTC
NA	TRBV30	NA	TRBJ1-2	CAWSAQGNYGYTF	TGTGCCTGGAGTGCTCAGGGAAACTATGGCTACACCTTC
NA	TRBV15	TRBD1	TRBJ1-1	CATSRDTGGRNTEAFF	TGTGCCACCAGCAGAGACACAGGGGGCCGGAACACTGAAGCTTTCTTT
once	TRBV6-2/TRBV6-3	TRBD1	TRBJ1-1	CASSYGTGGRAFF	TGTGCCAGCAGTTACGGAACAGGGGGCCGGGCTTTCTTT
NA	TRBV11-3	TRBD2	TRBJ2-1	CASSLGRDYSYNEQFF	TGTGCCAGCAGCTTAGGGCGGGACTACTCCTACAATGAGCAGTTCTTC
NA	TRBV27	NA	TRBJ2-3	CASSNWGPDTQYF	TGTGCCAGCAGTAACTGGGGGCCCGATACGCAGTATTTT
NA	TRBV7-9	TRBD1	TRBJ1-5	CASSMDRGEQPQHF	TGTGCCAGCAGCATGGACAGGGGAGAACAGCCCCAGCATTTT
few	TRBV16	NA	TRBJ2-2	CASSHSLGTGELFF	TGTGCCAGCAGCCATTCTCTAGGTACCGGGGAGCTGTTTTTT
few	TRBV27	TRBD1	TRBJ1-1	CASSLGRGPVTEAFF	TGTGCCAGCAGTTTGGGAAGGGGGCCCGTCACTGAAGCTTTCTTT
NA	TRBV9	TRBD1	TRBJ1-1	CASRDRANTEAFF	TGTGCCAGCCGAGACAGGGCGAACACTGAAGCTTTCTTT
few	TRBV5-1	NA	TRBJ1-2	CASSSGRLSRYDGYTF	TGCGCCAGCAGCTCTGGGAGGTTGAGTCGGTACGATGGCTACACCTTC
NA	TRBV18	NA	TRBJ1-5	CASSPPGSEGGNQPQHF	TGTGCCAGCTCACCACCGGGGTCGGAGGGAGGCAATCAGCCCCAGCATTTT